This TCR beta chain was documented in a study of T cells after yellow fever vaccination. As TCR cDNA was made by 5'RACE template switching, a universal primer site and UMIs were added. TCRdb called the 5' RACE reads again in MiXCR, with one record for every CDR3 protein. The sample yields 350,000 to 450,000 distinct CDR3 sequences, 6.2% seen once. The germline gives CDR1 SQVTM, CDR2 ANQGSEA. This CDR3 comprises 15 residues. Losses at the gene ends were 6 bases for V and 2 bases for J; bases not matched to a gene: 9. Study-level points and caveats: The secondary response showed a weaker magnitude and a faster peak, day 5 versus 15. Researchers noted that a small share of clonotypes showed up in both CD4 and CD8 compartments.

At least ten counts were recorded for this clonotype. The target antigen is unknown. Sequenced material: PBMCs, taken 5 days after the yellow fever booster vaccination. The TCR sequence derives from a man in his thirties or forties who received the YFV17D yellow fever vaccine. The chain couples TRBV29-1 to TRBJ2-3; TRBD2 aligns across 9 bases. In nucleotides, the CDR3 is TGCAGCGTAGCGAGACTAGCGGAGAACACAGATACGCAGTATTTT. Its protein product is CSVARLAENTDTQYF.